The sequence of this TCR beta chain was determined in a study of identical twins. TCRdb re-called the 5' RACE reads with MiXCR, one entry per CDR3 protein. The profile shows approximately 280,000 distinct CDR3 sequences, roughly 8.6% of them singletons. V was trimmed by 4 bases and J by 9 bases, leaving 13 bases between them. In germline, CDR1 is SGHDN, CDR2 FVKESK. This CDR3 region has 13 residues. Study-wide results and caveats: Shared out-of-frame alpha sequences (those common to twins) showed excess low generation probability. There were fewer insertions in abundant cord blood beta clonotypes, but memory repertoires showed no such pattern.

This clonotype appeared a few times. Its antigen remains unidentified. The same sample was also used in a study of yellow fever vaccine responses in identical twins.

The V and J genes are TRBV14 and TRBJ2-1; TRBD2 might be the D (5 bases). The receptor's source is a woman aged 18-29 years in good health. The sequenced sample was memory (CD45RO+) T cells sorted from blood. The CDR3 is CASSPSRFGEQFF. The DNA of the CDR3 is TGTGCCAGCAGCCCTAGCCGGTTTGGTGAGCAGTTCTTC.